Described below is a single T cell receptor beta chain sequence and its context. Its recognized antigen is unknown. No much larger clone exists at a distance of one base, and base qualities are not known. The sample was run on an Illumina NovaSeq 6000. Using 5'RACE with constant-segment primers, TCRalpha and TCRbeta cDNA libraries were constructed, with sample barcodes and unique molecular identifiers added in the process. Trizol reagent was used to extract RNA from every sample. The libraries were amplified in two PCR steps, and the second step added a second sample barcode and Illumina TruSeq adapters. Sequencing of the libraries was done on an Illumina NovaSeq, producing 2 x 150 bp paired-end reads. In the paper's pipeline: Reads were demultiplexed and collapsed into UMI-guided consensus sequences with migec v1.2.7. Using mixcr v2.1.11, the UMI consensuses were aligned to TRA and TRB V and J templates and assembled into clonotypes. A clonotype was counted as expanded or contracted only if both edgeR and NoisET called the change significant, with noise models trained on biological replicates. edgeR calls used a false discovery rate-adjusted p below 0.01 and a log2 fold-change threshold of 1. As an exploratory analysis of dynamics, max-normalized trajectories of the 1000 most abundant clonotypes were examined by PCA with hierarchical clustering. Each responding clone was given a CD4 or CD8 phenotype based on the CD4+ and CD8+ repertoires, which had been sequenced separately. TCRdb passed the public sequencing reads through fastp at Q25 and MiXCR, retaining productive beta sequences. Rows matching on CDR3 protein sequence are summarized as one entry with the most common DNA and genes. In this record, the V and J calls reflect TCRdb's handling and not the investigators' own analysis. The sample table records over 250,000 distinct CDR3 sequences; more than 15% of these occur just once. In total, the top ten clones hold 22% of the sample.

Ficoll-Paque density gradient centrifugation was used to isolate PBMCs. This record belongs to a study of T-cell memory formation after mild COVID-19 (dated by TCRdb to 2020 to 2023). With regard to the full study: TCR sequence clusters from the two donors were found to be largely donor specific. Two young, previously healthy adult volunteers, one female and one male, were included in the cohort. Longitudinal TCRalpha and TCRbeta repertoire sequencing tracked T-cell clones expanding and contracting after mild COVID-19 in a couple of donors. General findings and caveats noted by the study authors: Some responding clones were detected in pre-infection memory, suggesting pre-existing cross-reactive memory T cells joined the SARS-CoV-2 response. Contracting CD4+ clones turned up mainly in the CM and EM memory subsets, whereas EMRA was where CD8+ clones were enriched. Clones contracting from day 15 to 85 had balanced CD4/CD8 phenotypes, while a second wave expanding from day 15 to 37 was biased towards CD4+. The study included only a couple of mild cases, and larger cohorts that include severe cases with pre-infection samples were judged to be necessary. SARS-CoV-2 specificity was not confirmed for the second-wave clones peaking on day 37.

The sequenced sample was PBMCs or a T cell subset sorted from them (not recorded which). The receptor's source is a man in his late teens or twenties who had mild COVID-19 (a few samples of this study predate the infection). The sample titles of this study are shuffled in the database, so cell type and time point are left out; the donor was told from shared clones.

For the CDR3, the sequence is CASSYTGDSREKLFF. The bases read TGTGCCAGCAGTTACACAGGGGATAGTCGGGAAAAACTGTTTTTT. The chain links TRBV6-5 with TRBJ1-4, and 7 bases in between align with TRBD1. For CDR1 and CDR2, the germline V gene lists MNHEY and SVGAGI. CDR3 length: 15 amino acids, cysteine to phenylalanine. Left in the record is the CDR3 DNA by itself, 45 bases read in frame from the first base. V is cut back by 2 bases and J by 8 bases, with 8 bases in the junction unmatched.